A single T cell receptor (beta chain) is shown here with its context. CDR1 is SGHTA, CDR2 FQGNSA, per germline. This CDR3 is built from 15 residues. The V gene lost 5 bases and the J gene lost 8 bases, with 21 bases spanning the gap. Seattle cases were enrolled at active infection and followed longitudinally. These data come from a study of blood T cell repertoires in COVID-19. Authors' methods: Nucleated cell counts were estimated from reference gene primer amplification. Data came from immunoSEQ multiplex PCR; TCRdb stores just in-frame clones and leaves some out. The V and J calls and clone size come from that table; D and trimming were worked out from the DNA. Of over 250,000 clones detected, more than 80% appear once; the ten largest clones hold 6.3%.

The receptor's source is a woman aged 45 to 65 with COVID-19, enrolled during active disease. The V and J genes are TRBV7-2 and TRBJ1-2; no definite D call. Sequencing used peripheral blood. CDR3 loop: CASSQIHGSSRGYTF. DNA for the CDR3: TGTGCCAGCAGCCAAATACACGGCAGCTCGCGGGGCTACACCTTC. The full variable domain, its missing parts supplied by reference TRBV7-2 and TRBJ1-2, is GAGVSQSPSNKVTEKGKDVELRCDPISGHTALYWYRQSLGQGLEFLIYFQGNSAPDKSGLPSDRFSAERTGGSVSTLTIQRTQQEDSAVYLCASSQIHGSSRGYTFGSGTRLTVV.